These 9 T cell receptor beta chains came from one sample sequenced in a study of early T cells in non-severe SARS-CoV-2 infection (dated by TCRdb to about 2021). Preparation of the library involved 5' RACE. Sequencing relied on a NextSeq 500. TCRdb reran the public reads through fastp at Q25 and MiXCR, keeping productive beta chains. A single entry per CDR3 protein holds the most common genes and DNA from its merged rows. The sample table holds around 28,000 distinct CDR3 sequences, of which approximately 3.9% were seen once. The leading ten clones occupy around 4.8% of the sample. The sequencing input was whole blood. Receptors were obtained from an adult who was a healthcare worker with PCR-confirmed SARS-CoV-2 infection or an uninfected control (not recorded which).

This chain uses TRBV30 with TRBJ1-2; D possibly corresponds to TRBD1 (6 bases). Deletions cut 2 bases from V and 2 bases from J, with 9 bases between. The CDR3 length is 13 residues. The germline gives CDR1 GTSNPN, CDR2 SVGIG (reference sequence). The CDR3 reads CAWSTGANYGYTF. CDR3 bases: TGTGCCTGGAGTACGGGGGCCAACTATGGCTACACCTTC.

This clonotype was picked up many times. This sequence joins TRBV29-1 and TRBJ2-7; 7 bases are a match to TRBD2. Per germline, CDR1 SQVTM and CDR2 ANQGSEA. The V segment lost 3 bases and the J segment 0 bases; nucleotides outside the gene matches: 8. This CDR3 has 15 residues. The CDR3, as DNA: TGCAGCGTTGAGTTGGCTAGCGGATACTCCTACGAGCAGTACTTC. Translated, it gives CSVELASGYSYEQYF.

Ten or more counts support this clonotype. The chain links TRBV9 to TRBJ2-2; possible D gene TRBD2, 6 bases. Trimming pared 4 bases from V and 7 bases from J, leaving 17 bases between. Per the germline V gene, CDR1 is SGDLS and CDR2 is YYNGEE. CDR3 length: 15 residues. CDR3 coding DNA: TGTGCCAGCAGCCCCCGCAGCGGGCAAAACGGGGAGCTGTTTTTT. Its translation is CASSPRSGQNGELFF.

The chain has TRBV20-1 and TRBJ2-7; no firm D call. CDR3 length: 11 amino acids. Looked up from germline, CDR1 is DFQATT and CDR2 is SNEGSKA (reference sequence). CDR3 in amino acids: CSRIWPYEQYF. The DNA for the CDR3 is TGCAGCCGGATCTGGCCCTACGAGCAGTACTTC.

This clonotype was counted many times. The chain carries TRBV2 and TRBJ2-2; 8 bases line up with TRBD2. The CDR3 sequence is 16 residues long. Germline CDR1 SNHLY, CDR2 FYNNEI. The trim removed 7 bases at V and 1 base at J, leaving 8 bases unmatched. The CDR3 DNA is TGTGCCAGCACCCGGGGACTAGGGCTGAACACCGGGGAGCTGTTTTTT. This codes for CASTRGLGLNTGELFF.

This clonotype was seen many times. V and J are TRBV10-3 and TRBJ1-4; D perhaps matches TRBD1 (5 bases). Trimming took off 2 bases at V and 9 bases at J, with 7 bases between the two ends. Germline loops: CDR1 ENHRY, CDR2 SYGVKD. The CDR3 runs 12 residues. The chain's CDR3 is CAISETGQKLFF. Here the CDR3 DNA reads TGTGCCATCAGTGAGACGGGGCAAAAACTGTTTTTT.

In its sample, this clonotype was seen many times. J is TRBJ1-5 and V is TRBV6-5; a possible D gene is TRBD1 (5 bases). The ends were cut back, 4 bases at V and 4 bases at J, with 14 bases in the middle. Germline CDR1 and CDR2: MNHEY and SVGAGI. CDR3 length: 15 residues. The CDR3 nucleotides are TGTGCCAGCAGTTCCTCCCGGGGCCCAAATCAGCCCCAGCATTTT. It specifies CASSSSRGPNQPQHF.

This clonotype was counted many times. J is TRBJ1-1 and V is TRBV28, with TRBD1 as a possible D gene (6 bases). CDR1 and CDR2 (germline): MDHEN, SYDVKM. The CDR3 totals 15 residues. V was cut by 2 bases and J by 4 bases, with 14 bases left in between. CDR3 region: CASSLNQGFSTEAFF. In DNA, the CDR3 is TGTGCCAGCAGTTTAAATCAGGGGTTCAGCACTGAAGCTTTCTTT. Based on the CDR3 plus reference TRBV28 and TRBJ1-1, the full variable domain is DVKVTQSSRYLVKRTGEKVFLECVQDMDHENMFWYRQDPGLGLRLIYFSYDVKMKEKGDIPEGYSVSREKKERFSLILESASTNQTSMYLCASSLNQGFSTEAFFGQGTRLTVV.

This clonotype was observed a handful of times. V usage is TRBV4-1 and J usage is TRBJ2-1; D is unresolved. Trimming stripped 3 bases from V and 8 bases from J, with 14 bases between. Germline CDR1 is MGHRA and CDR2 is YSYEKL. The CDR3 sequence is 14 residues long. The CDR3 reads CASSQSERLHEQFF. CDR3 DNA: TGCGCCAGCAGCCAGAGTGAGAGGTTGCATGAGCAGTTCTTC.